The rows below give T cell receptor beta chains drawn from one sample of a study of Graves' ophthalmopathy and Graves' hyperthyroidism. MiXCR, applied by TCRdb to the multiplex PCR reads, yields one record per CDR3 protein. The sample yields fewer than 350,000 distinct CDR3 sequences, 17% seen once. The material sequenced was peripheral blood. These receptors originate from an adult man with Graves' ophthalmopathy. Both conserved end residues are part of each CDR3. The D gene is left open where the match is weak. Size tells how often a clone was seen (once, few, many) or the class of an expanded clone, and some rows leave it out.

TRBV4-1	-	TRBJ2-2	many	TGCGCCAGCAGCCAAGATCCTGGGCTTACCGGGGAGCTGTTTTTT	CASSQDPGLTGELFF
TRBV2	-	TRBJ2-1	many	TGTGCCAGTGGGCCAGGCGGGTATGAGCAGTTCTTC	CASGPGGYEQFF
TRBV10-3	TRBD1	TRBJ1-1	many	TGTGCCATCAGTCCCGGGACAGGGGGTGTGAACACTGAAGCTTTCTTT	CAISPGTGGVNTEAFF
TRBV12-3/TRBV12-4	-	TRBJ1-2	many	TGTGCCAGCAGTTTCAGGGGTGACTATGGCTACACCTTC	CASSFRGDYGYTF
TRBV6-1	-	TRBJ2-7	many	TGTGCCAGCAGTGAAGCTGACCAATCCGTATACGGGCAGTACTTC	CASSEADQSVYGQYF
TRBV20-1	-	TRBJ1-1	many	TGCAGTGCTACCCAGGGCACTGAAGCTTTCTTT	CSATQGTEAFF
TRBV30	-	TRBJ2-7	-	TGTGCCTGGGACCCCGGGTCCTCCTACGAGCAGTACTTC	CAWDPGSSYEQYF
TRBV12-3/TRBV12-4	TRBD1	TRBJ1-1	-	TGTGCCAGCACCCAAAACAGGGGCACTGAAGCTTTCTTT	CASTQNRGTEAFF
TRBV6-6	TRBD1	TRBJ1-1	many	TGTGCCAGCACAGGGACAGGGTCTAACACTGAAGCTTTCTTT	CASTGTGSNTEAFF
TRBV4-1	TRBD1	TRBJ1-1	many	TGCGCCAGCAGCCTGGGACAGGGAACTTTCTTT	CASSLGQGTFF
TRBV11-2	-	TRBJ1-1	many	TGTGCCAGCAGCTCGACCGGACTAAACACTGAAGCTTTCTTT	CASSSTGLNTEAFF
TRBV7-2	-	TRBJ1-6	many	TGTGCCAGCAGAAGGACGGGGGATAACTCACCCCTCCACTTT	CASRRTGDNSPLHF
TRBV29-1	TRBD2	TRBJ2-5	-	TGCAGCGTGAGGGGGACTAGCGGACAAGAGACCCAGTACTTC	CSVRGTSGQETQYF
TRBV20-1	TRBD1	TRBJ2-7	many	TGCAGTGCTAGAGGGGGCCAGGGGGCATCCTACGAGCAGTACTTC	CSARGGQGASYEQYF
TRBV6-5	-	TRBJ1-2	many	TGTGCCAGCAGTTACTCCCGCGGTAATGGCTACACCTTC	CASSYSRGNGYTF
TRBV9	TRBD1	TRBJ2-6	-	TGTGCCAGCAGCGACCCACGGGACAGGGTCTCTGGGGCCAACGTCCTGACTTTC	CASSDPRDRVSGANVLTF
TRBV28	TRBD1	TRBJ1-6	-	TGTGCCAGCAGTTTGCTAGACAGGGTTTCACCCCTCCACTTT	CASSLLDRVSPLHF
TRBV3-1	-	TRBJ1-3	many	TGTGCCAGCAGCCAAAGGGAGGCTGGAAACACCATATATTTT	CASSQREAGNTIYF
TRBV28	-	TRBJ2-5	many	TGTGCCAGCAGCCCCCTGGGACTGGAAGAGACCCAGTACTTC	CASSPLGLEETQYF
TRBV6-1	TRBD2	TRBJ2-7	-	TGTGCCAGCAGTGAAGCGCCCGGTGGGGGGGGCGAGCAGTACTTC	CASSEAPGGGGEQYF
TRBV12-3/TRBV12-4	TRBD1	TRBJ2-7	-	TGTGCCAGCAGACGGACAGGGGTCGACGAGCAGTACTTC	CASRRTGVDEQYF
TRBV28	TRBD2	TRBJ2-5	many	TGTGCCAGCAGGCACGGGGGGGCTGAGACCCAGTACTTC	CASRHGGAETQYF
TRBV7-3	TRBD1	TRBJ2-7	many	TGTGCCAGCAGCCTAACGGGACAGGGGGCCGAGCAGTACTTC	CASSLTGQGAEQYF
TRBV20-1	TRBD1	TRBJ2-7	many	TGCAGTGCTAGACCTAAGGGACAGGGTCCCTACGAGCAGTACTTC	CSARPKGQGPYEQYF
TRBV24-1	-	TRBJ2-5	-	TGTGCCACCAGTCGGGGTTGGGAAGAGACCCAGTACTTC	CATSRGWEETQYF
TRBV7-2	-	TRBJ2-7	-	TGTGCCAGCATGTCGGTCTACGAGCAGTACTTC	CASMSVYEQYF